This T cell receptor (beta chain) derives from a study of blood T cell repertoires in COVID-19. There are a few counts of this clone. The CDR3 is made up of 14 amino acids. The V end was cut by 0 bases, the J end by 5 bases, with 10 bases between. Germline lookup yields CDR1 MNHEY and CDR2 SMNVEV (reference sequence). Sequencing was performed with immunoSEQ multiplex PCR; in TCRdb, only in-frame clones are kept and a portion is missing. This sample has some 260,000 clones, with around 88% found just once. The origin of this receptor is an elderly man with acute or convalescent COVID-19. The chain couples TRBV27 to TRBJ1-1; D is possibly TRBD1 (6 bases). The sample comprised peripheral blood. CDR3 amino acids: CASSLSQGRTEAFF. The CDR3 DNA reads TGTGCCAGCAGTTTATCACAGGGACGGACTGAAGCTTTCTTT.